This TCR beta chain was captured in a study of cytomegalovirus exposure and HLA in healthy donors. Study-level points and caveats: In an earlier analysis, about 87% or about 30%: the productive usage of most TCR beta V segments.

The length of the CDR3 is 13 residues. The germline V gene has CDR1 SNHLY and CDR2 FYNNEI. The V gene lost 7 bases and the J gene lost 9 bases, with 16 bases spanning the gap. Comment on this clone: Its cognate antigen is unknown.

The primer mix had 60 Vbeta and 13 Jbeta primers. Data came from immunoSEQ multiplex PCR; TCRdb stores just in-frame clones and leaves some out. Found here are about 240,000 clones, around 81% of them singletons; the top ten hold about 7.5%. Sequencing was done on a sample of PBMCs. The source is a woman aged 55-70 years in good health and CMV-seropositive. The V gene is TRBV2, the J gene TRBJ2-1; weak D call: TRBD1 (5 bases). The CDR3 protein is CASKTSTGSEQFF. The CDR3, as DNA: TGTGCCAGCAAAACCTCCACAGGTAGTGAGCAGTTCTTC.